This T cell receptor beta chain appears in the sequencing data of a study of blood T cell repertoires in COVID-19. Study-wide context: There were acute and convalescent COVID-19 samples, and they came from the United States, Italy and Spain. Sources were T cells, B-cell-depleted T cells, or PBMCs; the material itself was cDNA or gDNA.

During active infection, Seattle patients enrolled and were then monitored through disease. Here immunoSEQ multiplex PCR was the method, and the copy in TCRdb shows in-frame clones only, minus some. Seen here are some 300,000 clones, 90% observed once, and the top ten hold around 0.96%. From germline, CDR1 is SGHNT and CDR2 YYREEE (reference sequence). The CDR3 is 15 residues long. V dropped 4 bases and J dropped 6; count of bases not matched to a gene: 7. The clonotype was recovered from a woman in her forties with COVID-19, enrolled during active disease. This sequence joins TRBV5-4 and TRBJ2-2; 9 bases are shared with TRBD2. Specimen: peripheral blood. CDR3 coding DNA: TGTGCCAGCAGCGGGGGACTAGCTGTGGCCGGGGAGCTGTTTTTT. Translating it yields CASSGGLAVAGELFF.